This T cell receptor beta chain is drawn from a study of identifying expanded T cells in peripheral blood. Generated by immunoSEQ multiplex PCR, the TCRdb table keeps only in-frame clones and is missing some. The data contain about 82,000 clones, 70% to 90% of them singletons. The CDR3 sequence is 14 residues long. The trim removed 5 bases at V and 7 bases at J, leaving 6 bases unmatched. Germline V CDR1 and CDR2: SGHVS, FQNEAQ. Sequencing was performed on blood. The TCR comes from a person aged 18 to 75 in good health. The rearrangement joins TRBV7-8 to TRBJ2-2; TRBD1 matches 8 bases. CDR3: CASSILQGVGELFF. The CDR3 nucleotides read TGTGCCAGCAGCATTCTACAGGGGGTCGGGGAGCTGTTTTTT.